This T cell receptor beta chain came from a study of T cell responses to AZD1222 COVID-19 vaccine. Study-wide points: Researchers took repertoire samples only after the peak T cell response had come. Mostly white British, mostly female donors; authors suggested clonal diversity may be underestimated.

The CDR3 spans 14 residues. Trimming took 2 bases from V and 5 from J, leaving 9 bases between them. The germline CDR1 and CDR2 sequences are MNHEY and SVGAGI. This clone came up once. Its antigen is currently unknown. Clones were sequenced by immunoSEQ multiplex PCR, and TCRdb holds only the in-frame ones, with some missing. The sample holds about 180,000 clones, 80% to 95% seen once. V is TRBV6-5 and J is TRBJ2-2; D not resolved. This specimen consisted of peripheral blood, obtained 28 days after the second AZD1222 dose. This clonotype originated in an adult who received the AZD1222 COVID-19 vaccine. CDR3 nucleotides: TGTGCCAGCAGTTACGGTCCAGTTACCGGGGAGCTGTTTTTT. The encoded protein is CASSYGPVTGELFF.